The 28 T cell receptor beta chains reported below all come from one sample, sequenced in a study of response to subunit inactivated influenza vaccine. TCRdb itself ran the RT-PCR reads through MiXCR, one entry per CDR3 protein. The table lists approximately 490,000 distinct CDR3 sequences, about 7.2% of them singletons. The material sequenced was PBMCs from blood, taken less than 30 months after vaccination. The receptor set was obtained from a man between 50 and 69 years old who received an inactivated influenza vaccine.

This clonotype was recorded a few times. This chain connects TRBV7-9 to TRBJ1-2, with a tentative D call TRBD1 (5 bases). Germline CDR1 is SEHNR and CDR2 is FQNEAQ (reference sequence). Deletions cut 1 base from V and 3 bases from J, with 9 bases between. This CDR3 comprises 14 residues. The CDR3 sequence is CASSLEGRYYGYTF. In DNA, the CDR3 is TGTGCCAGCAGCTTAGAGGGGCGGTACTATGGCTACACCTTC.

This clonotype was recorded at least ten times. The chain links TRBV18 to TRBJ1-4, with 8 positions matching TRBD1. The CDR3 contains 15 residues. From germline, CDR1 is KGHSH and CDR2 LQKENI. The V segment lost 3 bases and the J segment 5 bases; nucleotides outside the gene matches: 5. The DNA for the CDR3 is TGTGCCAGCTCACCGCCAGGGGGCCGGAATGAAAAACTGTTTTTT. Amino acids: CASSPPGGRNEKLFF.

At least ten counts were recorded for this clonotype. The genes are TRBV12-3 or TRBV12-4 and TRBJ1-6; D gene ambiguous. The V and J ends lost 6 bases and 7 bases respectively, with 4 bases between them. The CDR3 is made up of 11 amino acids. CDR3 protein: CASSRNSPLHF. CDR3 nucleotide sequence: TGTGCCAGCAGCCGGAATTCACCCCTCCACTTT.

This clonotype was observed a handful of times. V is TRBV5-1 and J is TRBJ2-7; 7 bases map to TRBD1. This CDR3 region has 16 residues. CDR1 is SGHRS, CDR2 YFSETQ, per germline. The V segment lost 0 bases and the J segment 4 bases; nucleotides outside the gene matches: 10. CDR3 nucleotide sequence: TGCGCCAGCAGCTTGGATTCGGGACAGCCTATTTACGAGCAGTACTTC. This gives the protein CASSLDSGQPIYEQYF.

The rearrangement links TRBV29-1 to TRBJ1-2; 7 positions match TRBD1. Unmatched junction bases numbered 7, after V lost 7 bases and J lost 5 bases. From germline, CDR1 is SQVTM and CDR2 ANQGSEA. The CDR3 covers 12 residues. Here the CDR3 reads CSDRGAIYGYTF. Here the CDR3 DNA reads TGCAGCGACAGGGGAGCTATTTATGGCTACACCTTC.

This chain connects TRBV13 to TRBJ2-1, with D tentatively TRBD2 (6 bases). Germline lookup yields CDR1 PRHDT and CDR2 FYEKMQ (reference sequence). CDR3 length equals 13 residues. V dropped 1 base and J dropped 16 bases, with 17 bases sitting between them. CDR3 nucleotide sequence: TGTGCCAGCAGCTTAGTTCACGGGAGAAGAGGATTCTTC. Encoded protein: CASSLVHGRRGFF.

This clonotype was recorded a few times. This rearrangement joins TRBV20-1 to TRBJ1-5, with D possibly matching TRBD1 (6 bases). The V gene's germline CDR1 is DFQATT and CDR2 SNEGSKA (reference sequence). The CDR3 length is 15 residues. V was pared by 6 bases and J by 1 base, with 16 bases between. For the CDR3, the DNA is TGCAGTGCCGCAATTCTAGGGACAAGCAATCAGCCCCAGCATTTT. Its protein product is CSAAILGTSNQPQHF.

This clonotype was counted between two and nine times. The rearrangement links TRBV10-3 to TRBJ2-7, with D possibly TRBD2 on 5 matching bases. The CDR3 loop spans 17 amino acids. Germline CDR1 and CDR2: ENHRY and SYGVKD. V was pared by 2 bases and J by 2 bases, with 19 bases between. This CDR3 is CAISELPSSFVAYEQYF. The CDR3, as DNA: TGTGCCATCAGTGAGCTGCCTAGCAGCTTCGTCGCCTACGAGCAGTACTTC.

J is TRBJ1-4 and V is TRBV12-3 or TRBV12-4, with TRBD1 as a possible D gene (5 bases). Trimming pared 5 bases from V and 10 bases from J, leaving 17 bases between. This CDR3 region has 14 residues. CDR3 region: CASSPPGGDGKLFF. For the CDR3, the DNA is TGTGCCAGCAGTCCACCGGGGGGGGACGGAAAACTGTTTTTT.

The rearrangement links TRBV12-3 or TRBV12-4 to TRBJ1-3; D gene uncertain. This CDR3 spans 15 amino acids. Trimming pared 5 bases from V and 7 bases from J, leaving 18 bases between. The CDR3 nucleotides are TGTGCCAGCAGTATTACAGACACGGGAGGGAACACCATATATTTT. It codes for CASSITDTGGNTIYF.

This clonotype was found a few times. V and J are TRBV27 and TRBJ2-2; 9 nucleotides match TRBD1. V shed 5 bases and J 5 bases; nucleotides not matched to a gene: 6. The germline CDR1 and CDR2 sequences are MNHEY and SMNVEV (reference sequence). The CDR3 has 15 amino acids. Written as DNA, the CDR3 is TGTGCCAGCAGTAAAGGACAGGGGATGACCGGGGAGCTGTTTTTT. It is translated as CASSKGQGMTGELFF.

V usage is TRBV13 and J usage is TRBJ2-1; possible D gene TRBD1, 6 bases. In germline, CDR1 is PRHDT, CDR2 FYEKMQ (reference sequence). V gave up 3 bases and J gave up 1 base, with 10 bases separating them. The CDR3 has 15 residues. The DNA for the CDR3 is TGTGCCAGCAGCTTCGGCAGGGGATCCTACAATGAGCAGTTCTTC. This codes for CASSFGRGSYNEQFF.

This clonotype was detected many times. V usage is TRBV25-1 and J usage is TRBJ2-7; tentatively, D is TRBD2 (6 bases). Trimming cost V 2 bases and J 11 bases, with 19 bases left between them. Germline loops: CDR1 MGHDK, CDR2 SYGVNS. There are 14 residues in the CDR3. This CDR3 is CASSETSRNSAEYF. Here the CDR3 DNA reads TGTGCCAGCAGTGAAACTAGCCGAAACTCCGCAGAGTACTTC.

V usage is TRBV6-1 and J usage is TRBJ2-1, with TRBD1 as a possible D gene (5 bases). Trimming removed 7 bases at V and 8 bases at J, with 18 bases between. Germline V gives CDR1 MNHNS, CDR2 SASEGT. CDR3 length equals 14 residues. The CDR3 coding sequence is TGTGCCAGCACCACCACTGAGCAGGGCCATGAGCAGTTCTTC. It is translated as CASTTTEQGHEQFF.

V usage is TRBV6-1 and J usage is TRBJ1-2; the D gene is possibly TRBD1 (6 bases). Per the germline V gene, CDR1 is MNHNS and CDR2 is SASEGT. The CDR3 has 12 residues. V lost 3 bases to trimming and J lost 7 bases, with 9 bases between them. DNA of the CDR3: TGTGCCAGCAGTGATACAGGGTTTGGCTACACCTTC. Its protein product is CASSDTGFGYTF.

This sequence joins TRBV24-1 and TRBJ2-1, with 7 bases identical to TRBD1. Trimming at V came to 4 bases and at J to 7 bases, leaving 9 bases not matched to a gene. CDR3 length equals 15 residues. The germline CDR1 and CDR2 sequences are KGHDR and SFDVKD. The CDR3 bases are TGTGCCACCAGTGACCCTCGGGACAGTCCAAATGAGCAGTTCTTC. This encodes CATSDPRDSPNEQFF.

Only a few counts were recorded for this clonotype. The V call is TRBV7-2, the J call TRBJ2-7; D remains unclear. V gave up 1 base and J gave up 3 bases, with 4 bases separating them. The CDR3 length is 12 residues. CDR1 SGHTA and CDR2 FQGNSA come from the germline V gene. CDR3 sequence reads: CASSLVHYEQYF. DNA for the CDR3: TGTGCCAGCAGCTTAGTCCACTACGAGCAGTACTTC.

This clonotype was counted only a few times. The V gene is TRBV20-1, the J gene TRBJ2-5; TRBD1 agrees at 7 bases. The ends lost 2 bases at V and 3 bases at J; junction bases unmatched: 0. The CDR3 runs 12 residues. CDR1 and CDR2 (germline): DFQATT, SNEGSKA (reference sequence). CDR3 amino acids: CSARTGEETQYF. CDR3 in DNA: TGCAGTGCTAGAACAGGGGAAGAGACCCAGTACTTC.

This chain links TRBV6-5 with TRBJ2-2; no definite D call. Germline V lookup: CDR1 MNHEY, CDR2 SVGAGI. CDR3 size: 14 residues. V was cut by 4 bases and J by 7 bases, with 13 bases left in between. The CDR3: CASSLETRSGELFF. The CDR3 DNA is TGTGCCAGCAGTTTGGAGACTCGGAGCGGGGAGCTGTTTTTT.

This clonotype came up a few times. The V call is TRBV3-1, the J call TRBJ2-7; no clear D. The CDR3 sequence is 14 residues long. Per the germline V gene, CDR1 is LGHDT and CDR2 is YNNKEL (reference sequence). V dropped 4 bases and J dropped 5 bases, with 15 bases sitting between them. The CDR3 is CASSPTAVGNEQYF. The CDR3 bases are TGTGCCAGCAGCCCCACAGCCGTTGGCAACGAGCAGTACTTC.

This clonotype was observed at least ten times. This chain uses TRBV24-1 with TRBJ2-3; no reliable D call. Germline loops: CDR1 KGHDR, CDR2 SFDVKD. V gave up 4 bases and J gave up 0 bases, with 13 bases separating them. The CDR3 contains 16 residues. The CDR3 loop is CATSEGSGYSTDTQYF. The CDR3 DNA follows: TGTGCCACCAGTGAGGGGTCTGGCTACAGCACAGATACGCAGTATTTT.

In regard to this clonotype: This could be a read error, since a much larger clone is one nucleotide away. The gene calls are TRBV21-1 and TRBJ2-7. TRBV21-1 is flagged as a pseudogene. The CDR3 is 14 residues long. The CDR3 region has the DNA TGTGCCAGCAGCACTACCGGGAGTCCTAACGAGCAGTACTTC. Its protein is CASSTTGSPNEQYF.

Many counts were recorded for this clonotype. This rearrangement joins TRBV20-1 to TRBJ1-1; D perhaps matches TRBD1 (5 bases). The CDR3 has 13 amino acids. From germline, CDR1 is DFQATT and CDR2 SNEGSKA (reference sequence). The V and J ends lost 3 bases and 3 bases respectively, with 11 bases between them. The CDR3 DNA sequence: TGCAGTGCTAGTCGGGAAGGGGACACTGAAGCTTTCTTT. Protein product: CSASREGDTEAFF.

This clonotype was counted at least ten times. V is TRBV20-1 and J is TRBJ2-3, with 7 bases aligning to TRBD1. V gave up 3 bases and J gave up 2 bases; unmatched junction bases: 8. Germline V gives CDR1 DFQATT, CDR2 SNEGSKA (reference sequence). This CDR3 region has 15 residues. The chain's CDR3 is CSASLGQSYTDTQYF. The CDR3 DNA is TGCAGTGCTAGTTTGGGACAGTCTTACACAGATACGCAGTATTTT.

The chain recombines TRBV28 with TRBJ1-5; 11 bases map to TRBD1. From germline, CDR1 is MDHEN and CDR2 SYDVKM. The CDR3 covers 18 residues. J gave up 3 bases and V 4 bases, and 11 bases lay outside the gene matches. The CDR3 nucleotides read TGTGCCAGCAGTTATCCCGCGGGACAGGGGGACTTCAATCAGCCCCAGCATTTT. Protein sequence: CASSYPAGQGDFNQPQHF.

This clonotype was counted only a few times. This chain uses TRBV24-1 with TRBJ2-4; weak D call: TRBD1 (6 bases). CDR1 and CDR2 from the germline V gene are KGHDR and SFDVKD. V gave up 4 bases and J gave up 6 bases, with 6 bases separating them. The CDR3 totals 12 residues. This chain's CDR3 is CATSEGGNIQYF. As DNA, the CDR3 is TGTGCCACCAGTGAAGGGGGAAACATTCAGTACTTC.

At least ten counts were recorded for this clonotype. The chain has TRBV29-1 and TRBJ2-4; D is undetermined. The germline V and J ends were trimmed by 3 bases and 5 bases, with 11 bases remaining between them. This CDR3 has 13 residues. The germline CDR1 and CDR2 sequences are SQVTM and ANQGSEA. The CDR3 reads CSVETDGENIQYF. CDR3 coding DNA: TGCAGCGTTGAGACGGACGGCGAAAACATTCAGTACTTC. Full variable domain (missing parts from reference TRBV29-1 and TRBJ2-4): SAVISQKPSRDICQRGTSLTIQCQVDSQVTMMFWYRQQPGQSLTLIATANQGSEATYESGFVIDKFPISRPNLTFSTLTVSNMSPEDSSIYLCSVETDGENIQYFGAGTRLSVL.

This clonotype was seen a handful of times. The chain is built from TRBV30 and TRBJ2-5; maybe TRBD2 (6 bases). Germline-derived CDR1 and CDR2 are GTSNPN and SVGIG (reference sequence). The V and J ends lost 1 base and 4 bases respectively, with 16 bases between them. The CDR3 sequence is 15 residues long. Written as DNA, the CDR3 is TGTGCCTGGAGTGCCTCGGGACTCTGGGGAGAGACCCAGTACTTC. Protein sequence: CAWSASGLWGETQYF. Full variable domain (rest looked up from reference TRBV30 and TRBJ2-5): SQTIHQWPATLVQPVGSPLSLECTVEGTSNPNLYWYRQAAGRGLQLLFYSVGIGQISSEVPQNLSASRPQDRQFILSSKKLLLSDSGFYLCAWSASGLWGETQYFGPGTRLLVL.